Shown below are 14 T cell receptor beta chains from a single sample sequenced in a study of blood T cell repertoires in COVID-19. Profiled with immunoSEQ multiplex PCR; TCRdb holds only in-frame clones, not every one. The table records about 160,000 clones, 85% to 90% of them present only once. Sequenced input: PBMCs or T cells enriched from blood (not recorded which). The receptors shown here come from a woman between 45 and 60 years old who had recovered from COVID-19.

CDR3 sequence: CASSPTLDQPQHF. The DNA of the CDR3 is TGTGCCAGCAGTCCCACACTAGATCAGCCCCAGCATTTT. The chain employs TRBV12-3 or TRBV12-4 and TRBJ1-5; D gene ambiguous. The CDR3 sequence is 13 residues long. Trimming removed 5 bases from V and 5 bases from J, with 10 bases in between.

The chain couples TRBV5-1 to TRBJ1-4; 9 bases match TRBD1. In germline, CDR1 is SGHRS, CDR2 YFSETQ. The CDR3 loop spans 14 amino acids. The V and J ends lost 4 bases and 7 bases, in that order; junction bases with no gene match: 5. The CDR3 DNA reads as TGCGCCAGCAGCCCCGGGACAGGGAGTGAAAAACTGTTTTTT. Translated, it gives CASSPGTGSEKLFF. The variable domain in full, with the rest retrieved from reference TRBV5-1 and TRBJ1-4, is KAGVTQTPRYLIKTRGQQVTLSCSPISGHRSVSWYQQTPGQGLQFLFEYFSETQRNKGNFPGRFSGRQFSNSRSEMNVSTLELGDSALYLCASSPGTGSEKLFFGSGTQLSVL.

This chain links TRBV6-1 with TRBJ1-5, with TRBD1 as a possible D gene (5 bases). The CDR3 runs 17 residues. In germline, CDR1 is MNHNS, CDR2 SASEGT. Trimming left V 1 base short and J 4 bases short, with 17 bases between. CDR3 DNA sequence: TGTGCCAGCAGTGAAGGGAGGGTTGGGGGAGGGAATCAGCCCCAGCATTTT. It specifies CASSEGRVGGGNQPQHF.

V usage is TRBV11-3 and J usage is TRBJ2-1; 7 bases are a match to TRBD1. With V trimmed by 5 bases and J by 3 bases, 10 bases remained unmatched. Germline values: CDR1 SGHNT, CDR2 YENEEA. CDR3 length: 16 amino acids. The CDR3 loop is CASSLVYGQDYNEQFF. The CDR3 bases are TGTGCCAGCAGCCTAGTGTACGGACAGGACTACAATGAGCAGTTCTTC.

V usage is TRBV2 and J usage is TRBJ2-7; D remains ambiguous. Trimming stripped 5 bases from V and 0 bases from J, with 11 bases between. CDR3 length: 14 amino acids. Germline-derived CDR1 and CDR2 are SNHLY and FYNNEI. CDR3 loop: CASSSLQSSYEQYF. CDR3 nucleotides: TGTGCCAGCAGTTCTTTACAGAGCTCCTACGAGCAGTACTTC. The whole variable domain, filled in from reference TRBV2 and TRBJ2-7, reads EPEVTQTPSHQVTQMGQEVILRCVPISNHLYFYWYRQILGQKVEFLVSFYNNEISEKSEIFDDQFSVERPDGSNFTLKIRSTKLEDSAMYFCASSSLQSSYEQYFGPGTRLTVT.

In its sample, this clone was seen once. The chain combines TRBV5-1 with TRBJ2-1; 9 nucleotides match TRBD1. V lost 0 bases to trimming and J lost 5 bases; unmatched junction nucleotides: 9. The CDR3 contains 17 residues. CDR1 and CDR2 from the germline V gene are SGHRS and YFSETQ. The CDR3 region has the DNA TGCGCCAGCAGCTTGGGGTCTACAGGGGGCTTGAACAATGAGCAGTTCTTC. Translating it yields CASSLGSTGGLNNEQFF.

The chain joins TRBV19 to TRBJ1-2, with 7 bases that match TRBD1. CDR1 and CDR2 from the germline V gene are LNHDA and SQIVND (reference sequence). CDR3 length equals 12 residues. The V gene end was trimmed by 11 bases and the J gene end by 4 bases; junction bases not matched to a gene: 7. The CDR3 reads CAAGGQAYGYTF. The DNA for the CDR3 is TGTGCCGCAGGGGGGCAGGCCTATGGCTACACCTTC.

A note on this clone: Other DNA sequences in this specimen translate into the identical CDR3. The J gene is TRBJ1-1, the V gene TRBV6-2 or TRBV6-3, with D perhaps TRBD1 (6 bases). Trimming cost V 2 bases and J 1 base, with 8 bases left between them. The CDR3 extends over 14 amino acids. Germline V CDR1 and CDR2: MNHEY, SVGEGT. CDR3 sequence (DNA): TGTGCCAGCAGTTACAGGGGGAGGAACACTGAAGCTTTCTTT. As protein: CASSYRGRNTEAFF.

CDR3 coding DNA: TGCGCCAGCAGCGGAAGGACAGACCTGAATGGCTACACCTTC. This sequence encodes CASSGRTDLNGYTF. The rearrangement links TRBV5-1 to TRBJ1-2; D is possibly TRBD1 (6 bases). This CDR3 is built from 14 residues. Germline V CDR1 and CDR2: SGHRS, YFSETQ. The V and J ends lost 4 bases and 6 bases respectively, with 16 bases between them.

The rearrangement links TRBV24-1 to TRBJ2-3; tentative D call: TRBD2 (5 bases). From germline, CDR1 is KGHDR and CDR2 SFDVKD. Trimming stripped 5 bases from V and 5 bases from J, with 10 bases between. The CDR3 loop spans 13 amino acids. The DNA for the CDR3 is TGTGCCACCAGTGTAGCCGGGGTAGATACGCAGTATTTT. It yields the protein CATSVAGVDTQYF.

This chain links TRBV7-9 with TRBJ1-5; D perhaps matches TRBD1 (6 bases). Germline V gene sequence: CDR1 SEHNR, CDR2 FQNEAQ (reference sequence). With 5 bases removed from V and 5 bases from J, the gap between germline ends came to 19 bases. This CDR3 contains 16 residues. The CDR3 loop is CASSPTGSPTDQPQHF. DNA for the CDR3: TGTGCCAGCAGCCCTACAGGGTCTCCAACGGATCAGCCCCAGCATTTT.

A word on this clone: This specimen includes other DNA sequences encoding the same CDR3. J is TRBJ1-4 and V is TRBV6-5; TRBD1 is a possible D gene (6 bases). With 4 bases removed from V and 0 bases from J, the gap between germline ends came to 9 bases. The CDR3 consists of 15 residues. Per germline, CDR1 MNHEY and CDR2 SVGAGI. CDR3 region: CASSLDSATNEKLFF. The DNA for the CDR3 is TGTGCCAGCAGTTTGGACAGTGCAACTAATGAAAAACTGTTTTTT.

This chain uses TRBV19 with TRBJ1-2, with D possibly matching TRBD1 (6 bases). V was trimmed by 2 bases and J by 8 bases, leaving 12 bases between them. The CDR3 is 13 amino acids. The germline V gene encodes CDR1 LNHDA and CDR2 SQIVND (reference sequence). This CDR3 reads CASSIIRGTGYTF. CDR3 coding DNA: TGTGCCAGTAGTATAATCAGGGGAACAGGCTACACCTTC.

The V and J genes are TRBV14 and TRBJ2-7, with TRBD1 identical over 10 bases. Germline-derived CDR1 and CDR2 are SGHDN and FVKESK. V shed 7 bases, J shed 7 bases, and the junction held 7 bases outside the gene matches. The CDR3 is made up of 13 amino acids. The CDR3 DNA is TGTGCCAGCAACCGGGACAGGGGTGGGGAGCAGTACTTC. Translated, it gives CASNRDRGGEQYF.